This is a list of T cell receptor beta chains from one sample in a study of beta chain features in type 1 diabetes. The data were produced by immunoSEQ multiplex PCR, yet TCRdb's version contains in-frame clones alone and is incomplete. The sample carries 350,000 to 450,000 clones, about 15% recorded once. Source material: naive CD4+ T cells from blood. These receptors all come from a woman under 30 in good health. Each CDR3 is given with its conserved first and last residue. Fields, in order: V gene, J gene, clone size, D gene, CDR3 DNA, CDR3 protein. The D gene is left open where the match is weak. Clone size is given for some rows only: seen once, a few or many times, or a class if the clone is expanded.

V: TRBV25-1
J: TRBJ1-5
size: few
D: TRBD1
DNA: TGTGCCAGCAGTGAATCGGACAGGGCTAACGGCAATCAGCCCCAGCATTTT
CDR3: CASSESDRANGNQPQHF

V: TRBV7-9
J: TRBJ1-5
size: NA
D: TRBD1
DNA: TGTGCCAGCAGCTTAGGGACAGGGCCTTGGCCCCAGCATTTT
CDR3: CASSLGTGPWPQHF

V: TRBV18
J: TRBJ1-2
size: few
D: NA
DNA: TGTGCCAGCTCGGGGGCGGAGGGCTACACCTTC
CDR3: CASSGAEGYTF

V: TRBV21-1
J: TRBJ2-7
size: NA
D: NA
DNA: TGTGCCAGCAAGCCGGACAGGCCCTACGAGCAGTACTTC
CDR3: CASKPDRPYEQYF

V: TRBV7-9
J: TRBJ1-5
size: NA
D: TRBD1
DNA: TGTGCCAGCGGCCAGGGACAGAGCTACAATCAGCCCCAGCATTTT
CDR3: CASGQGQSYNQPQHF

V: TRBV28
J: TRBJ1-5
size: few
D: TRBD1
DNA: TGTGCCAGCAGAACAGGGGGAATTCAGCCCCAGCATTTT
CDR3: CASRTGGIQPQHF

V: TRBV28
J: TRBJ2-7
size: NA
D: NA
DNA: TGTGCCAGCGGCCCAAGCGGACCGTCCTACGAGCAGTACTTC
CDR3: CASGPSGPSYEQYF

V: TRBV30
J: TRBJ2-3
size: NA
D: TRBD2
DNA: TGTGCCTGGAAACGGGGACTAGCGGGAGGGCCCGATACGCAGTATTTT
CDR3: CAWKRGLAGGPDTQYF

V: TRBV4-2
J: TRBJ1-1
size: NA
D: TRBD1
DNA: TGTGCCAGCAGCCAAGTGGGACAGGGAAACACTGAAGCTTTCTTT
CDR3: CASSQVGQGNTEAFF

V: TRBV7-6
J: TRBJ2-7
size: few
D: TRBD2
DNA: TGTGCCAGCAGCCTTCCCGGGAGGGAGAGCGAGCAGTACTTC
CDR3: CASSLPGRESEQYF

V: TRBV7-2
J: TRBJ2-5
size: few
D: TRBD2
DNA: TGTGCCAGCACCCGAGGACTAGCGGGAGGGCGAGAGACCCAGTACTTC
CDR3: CASTRGLAGGRETQYF

V: TRBV11-2
J: TRBJ2-5
size: NA
D: NA
DNA: TGTGCCAGCAGCCCCTACAGGAATCAAGAGACCCAGTACTTC
CDR3: CASSPYRNQETQYF

V: TRBV30
J: TRBJ2-7
size: few
D: TRBD2
DNA: TGTGCCTGGAGTGTGACTAGCGGGGTCCCCTACGAGCAGTACTTC
CDR3: CAWSVTSGVPYEQYF

V: TRBV9
J: TRBJ2-7
size: NA
D: TRBD2
DNA: TGTGCCAGCAGCCGTAGTGGGACTAGCTACGAGCAGTACTTC
CDR3: CASSRSGTSYEQYF

V: TRBV29-1
J: TRBJ2-3
size: NA
D: TRBD2
DNA: TGCAGCGTAGCGGGAGGGCCCGTAGGCACAGATACGCAGTATTTT
CDR3: CSVAGGPVGTDTQYF

V: TRBV4-3
J: TRBJ2-3
size: few
D: NA
DNA: TGCGCCAGCAGCCTCGGACACCGGGGCACAGATACGCAGTATTTT
CDR3: CASSLGHRGTDTQYF

V: TRBV11-2
J: TRBJ2-3
size: NA
D: NA
DNA: TGTGCCAGCAGCTTAGCCCCGCGAGCAGATACGCAGTATTTT
CDR3: CASSLAPRADTQYF

V: TRBV30
J: TRBJ2-3
size: NA
D: TRBD1
DNA: TGTGCCTGGAGTTCAGGGGCGACAGGGACAGATACGCAGTATTTT
CDR3: CAWSSGATGTDTQYF

V: TRBV25-1
J: TRBJ1-5
size: NA
D: NA
DNA: TGTGCCAGCAGTGAGGCGGGGGCGGTTCAGCCCCAGCATTTT
CDR3: CASSEAGAVQPQHF

V: TRBV7-9
J: TRBJ2-1
size: NA
D: NA
DNA: TGTGCCAGCAGCTTATGGCGGGCAGGCTCCTACAATGAGCAGTTCTTC
CDR3: CASSLWRAGSYNEQFF